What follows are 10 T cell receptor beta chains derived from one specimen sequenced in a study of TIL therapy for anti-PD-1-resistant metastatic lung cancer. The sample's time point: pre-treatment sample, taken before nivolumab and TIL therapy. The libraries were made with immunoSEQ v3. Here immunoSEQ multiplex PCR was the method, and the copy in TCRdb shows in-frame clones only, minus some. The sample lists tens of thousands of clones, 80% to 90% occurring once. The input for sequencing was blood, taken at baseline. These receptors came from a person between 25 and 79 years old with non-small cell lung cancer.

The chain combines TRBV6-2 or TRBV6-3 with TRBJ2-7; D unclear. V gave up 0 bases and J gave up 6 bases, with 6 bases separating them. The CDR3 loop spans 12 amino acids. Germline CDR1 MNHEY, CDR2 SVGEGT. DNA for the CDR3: TGTGCCAGCAGTTACTCCGGGTTCGAGCAGTACTTC. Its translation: CASSYSGFEQYF.

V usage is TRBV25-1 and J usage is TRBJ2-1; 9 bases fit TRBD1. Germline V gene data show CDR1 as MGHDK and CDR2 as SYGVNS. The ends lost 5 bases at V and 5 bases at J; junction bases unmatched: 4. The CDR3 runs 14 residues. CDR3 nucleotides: TGTGCCAGCAGTCCGGGACAGGGAAACAATGAGCAGTTCTTC. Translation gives CASSPGQGNNEQFF.

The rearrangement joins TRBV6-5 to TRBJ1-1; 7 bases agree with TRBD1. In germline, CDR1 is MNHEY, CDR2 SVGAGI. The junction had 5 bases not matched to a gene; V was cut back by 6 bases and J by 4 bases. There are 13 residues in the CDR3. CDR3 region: CASSSTGRTEAFF. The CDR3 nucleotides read TGTGCCAGCAGCTCGACAGGGCGCACTGAAGCTTTCTTT.

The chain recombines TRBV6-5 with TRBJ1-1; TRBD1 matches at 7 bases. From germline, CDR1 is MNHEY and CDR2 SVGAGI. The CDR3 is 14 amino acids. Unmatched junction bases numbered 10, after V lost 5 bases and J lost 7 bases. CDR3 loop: CASSNKQGLGEAFF. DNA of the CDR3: TGTGCCAGCAGTAACAAACAGGGGCTGGGTGAAGCTTTCTTT.

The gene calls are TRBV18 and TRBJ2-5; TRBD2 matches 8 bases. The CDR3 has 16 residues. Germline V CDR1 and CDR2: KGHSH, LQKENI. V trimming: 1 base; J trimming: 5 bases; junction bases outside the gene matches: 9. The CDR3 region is CASSPRSGGSWETQYF. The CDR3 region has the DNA TGTGCCAGCTCACCACGGAGCGGGGGTTCTTGGGAGACCCAGTACTTC.

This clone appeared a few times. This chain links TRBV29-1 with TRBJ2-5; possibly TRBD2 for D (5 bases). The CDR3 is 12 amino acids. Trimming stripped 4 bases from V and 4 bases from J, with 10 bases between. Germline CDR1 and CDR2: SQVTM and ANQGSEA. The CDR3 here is CSVVNAGETQYF. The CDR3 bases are TGCAGCGTTGTAAATGCGGGAGAGACCCAGTACTTC.

The CDR3 DNA sequence: TGTGCCAGCAGCTTATCCTCTGGGACATCAACCTACGAGCAGTACTTC. Its translation is CASSLSSGTSTYEQYF. This rearrangement joins TRBV7-9 to TRBJ2-7, with TRBD1 as a possible D gene (6 bases). Trimming shortened V by 2 bases and J by 2 bases, and 16 bases separated the two germline ends. There are 16 residues in the CDR3. Germline CDR1 reads SEHNR; CDR2 reads FQNEAQ (reference sequence).

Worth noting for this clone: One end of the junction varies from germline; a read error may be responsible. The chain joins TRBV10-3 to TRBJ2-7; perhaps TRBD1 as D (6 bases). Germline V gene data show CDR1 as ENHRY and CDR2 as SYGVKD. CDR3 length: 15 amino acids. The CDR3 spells CAMSARDTEMHEQYF. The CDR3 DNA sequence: TGTGCCATGAGTGCACGGGACACCGAAATGCACGAGCAGTACTTC.

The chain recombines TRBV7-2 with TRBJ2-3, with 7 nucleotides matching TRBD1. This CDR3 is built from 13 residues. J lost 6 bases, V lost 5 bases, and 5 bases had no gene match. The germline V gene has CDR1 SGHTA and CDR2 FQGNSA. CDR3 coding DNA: TGTGCCAGCAGCCCGCAGACAGGGGATACGCAGTATTTT. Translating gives CASSPQTGDTQYF.

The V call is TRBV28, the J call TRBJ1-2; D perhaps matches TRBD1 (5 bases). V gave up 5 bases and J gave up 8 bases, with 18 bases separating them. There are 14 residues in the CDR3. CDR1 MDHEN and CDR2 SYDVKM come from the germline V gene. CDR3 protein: CASSPAGDLRGYTF. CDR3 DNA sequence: TGTGCCAGCAGTCCCGCTGGGGACCTGAGGGGCTACACCTTC.